This T cell receptor (beta chain) was obtained from a study of T cell responses to AZD1222 COVID-19 vaccine. General observations from the study: Seropositive status at baseline applied to only five to seven AZD1222 recipients. A mostly white British donor set with more females was recruited, and clonal diversity was possibly underestimated. Repertoires in all cases were sampled only once the peak T cell response had passed.

In germline, CDR1 is LNHDA, CDR2 SQIVND (reference sequence). V lost 2 bases and J lost 6, with 6 bases in between. The CDR3 sequence is 12 residues long. Method: immunoSEQ multiplex PCR; TCRdb's copy keeps in-frame clones and lacks some. The data hold 60,000 to 65,000 clones, with roughly 84% observed a single time. A remark on this clone: The antigen remains unidentified.

The sample was peripheral blood, taken on day 0 of AZD1222 vaccination. The source of this sequence is an adult in good health. The chain links TRBV19 to TRBJ2-3, with no clear D. The CDR3 DNA sequence: TGTGCCAGTAGTATAAGGCAGGATACGCAGTATTTT. Amino acids: CASSIRQDTQYF.